Listed below are T cell receptor beta chains from one sample, sequenced in a study of control samples from healthy donors and cancer patients. Clones were sequenced by immunoSEQ multiplex PCR, and TCRdb holds only the in-frame ones, with some missing. The sample lists 120,000 to 150,000 clones, approximately 94% seen once, with approximately 5.7% in the top ten. Sequencing used blood. The receptor set was obtained from a man between 18 and 35 years old in good health. CDR3s include the opening cysteine and the closing phenylalanine or tryptophan. D genes are given only for firm matches. Clone sizes are given selectively: once, few, many, or a class where the clone is expanded.

D	J	size	V	CDR3	DNA
.	TRBJ1-6	once	TRBV30	CAWTRDNSPLHF	TGTGCCTGGACCAGGGACAATTCACCCCTCCACTTT
.	TRBJ2-3	.	TRBV28	CASSLVGPNTDTQYF	TGTGCCAGCAGTTTAGTCGGACCCAACACAGATACGCAGTATTTT
.	TRBJ2-5	.	TRBV4-1	CASRQDGGGMETQYF	TGCGCCAGCAGACAAGATGGAGGGGGGATGGAGACCCAGTACTTC
.	TRBJ1-2	few	TRBV2	CASRPQAPNYGYTF	TGTGCCAGCAGACCACAGGCTCCTAACTATGGCTACACCTTC
.	TRBJ1-2	.	TRBV29-1	CSVVGGAMYYGYTF	TGCAGCGTTGTCGGTGGAGCGATGTACTATGGCTACACCTTC
.	TRBJ1-4	.	TRBV3-1/TRBV3-2	CASSQDFGSTNEKLFF	TGTGCCAGCAGCCAAGATTTTGGGTCAACTAATGAAAAACTGTTTTTT
.	TRBJ2-7	.	TRBV19	CASSTDPEGYEQYF	TGTGCCAGTAGCACGGACCCCGAGGGCTACGAGCAGTACTTC
TRBD1	TRBJ1-1	.	TRBV12-3/TRBV12-4	CASGKGARTEAFF	TGTGCCAGCGGTAAGGGGGCTCGGACTGAAGCTTTCTTT
.	TRBJ2-1	.	TRBV5-1	CASSLGEGPYNEQFF	TGCGCCAGCAGCTTGGGCGAGGGCCCGTACAATGAGCAGTTCTTC
TRBD1	TRBJ2-3	.	TRBV7-6	CASSLRLDRVDTQYF	TGTGCCAGCAGCTTAAGGTTGGACAGGGTAGATACGCAGTATTTT
.	TRBJ1-5	.	TRBV28	CASSLGGSNQPQHF	TGTGCCAGCAGTTTGGGCGGTAGCAATCAGCCCCAGCATTTT
.	TRBJ2-1	once	TRBV20-1	CSASRGGVGNEQFF	TGCAGTGCTAGTAGAGGCGGGGTTGGCAATGAGCAGTTCTTC
TRBD2	TRBJ2-1	.	TRBV4-1	CASSPGLAGLSYNEQFF	TGCGCCAGCAGCCCGGGACTAGCGGGGCTCTCCTACAATGAGCAGTTCTTC
.	TRBJ1-1	once	TRBV11-3	CASSFDRYTEAFF	TGTGCCAGCAGCTTTGACCGATACACTGAAGCTTTCTTT
TRBD2	TRBJ2-1	.	TRBV6-2/TRBV6-3	CASSYDMLAGGDNEQFF	TGTGCCAGCAGTTACGATATGCTAGCGGGAGGAGACAATGAGCAGTTCTTC
.	TRBJ1-2	.	TRBV11-2	CASSLVPEVNYGYTF	TGTGCCAGCAGCTTAGTACCGGAGGTCAACTATGGCTACACCTTC
.	TRBJ2-6	.	TRBV19	CASSIRATALSGANVLTF	TGTGCCAGTAGTATTCGGGCGACGGCCCTCTCTGGGGCCAACGTCCTGACTTTC
TRBD2	TRBJ2-2	.	TRBV6-5	CASSYEGGPSGELFF	TGTGCCAGCAGTTACGAGGGAGGGCCCTCGGGGGAGCTGTTTTTT
TRBD1	TRBJ2-7	.	TRBV28	CASSPWPIRRDRVYEQYF	TGTGCCAGCAGTCCGTGGCCGATAAGACGGGACAGGGTCTACGAGCAGTACTTC
TRBD1	TRBJ1-6	.	TRBV13	CASSLGRQGFSPNNSPLHF	TGTGCCAGCAGCTTAGGCCGACAGGGCTTTTCCCCCAATAATTCACCCCTCCACTTT
.	TRBJ1-3	.	TRBV29-1	CSYTLGASGNTIYF	TGCAGCTACACTTTAGGGGCATCTGGAAACACCATATATTTT
.	TRBJ1-1	.	TRBV27	CASSLRLNTEAFF	TGTGCCAGCAGTTTACGGTTGAACACTGAAGCTTTCTTT
.	TRBJ2-2	.	TRBV9	CASGGLKAQTGELFF	TGTGCCAGCGGTGGGTTAAAGGCCCAAACCGGGGAGCTGTTTTTT
TRBD1	TRBJ1-4	.	TRBV19	CASSLGQGNEKLFF	TGTGCCAGTAGCCTGGGACAGGGGAATGAAAAACTGTTTTTT
.	TRBJ2-2	once	TRBV19	CASSMGQRPTGELFF	TGTGCCAGTAGTATGGGTCAGCGCCCCACCGGGGAGCTGTTTTTT
TRBD1	TRBJ1-2	.	TRBV3-1/TRBV3-2	CASSQSPGGNYGYTF	TGTGCCAGCAGCCAATCCCCAGGGGGCAACTATGGCTACACCTTC
.	TRBJ1-3	.	TRBV14	CASSQGNSGNTIYF	TGTGCCAGCAGCCAGGGGAACTCTGGAAACACCATATATTTT
TRBD1	TRBJ2-7	.	TRBV5-1	CATAVSGGLVPYEQYF	TGCGCTACAGCAGTTTCAGGGGGCCTGGTTCCGTACGAGCAGTACTTC
TRBD2	TRBJ2-1	.	TRBV4-1	CASSQRGLAGGNYYNEQFF	TGCGCCAGCAGCCAAAGAGGACTAGCGGGAGGGAACTACTACAATGAGCAGTTCTTC
.	TRBJ1-2	.	TRBV4-2	CASSQDDKGGYTF	TGTGCCAGCAGCCAAGATGACAAGGGAGGCTACACCTTC
TRBD1	TRBJ1-1	.	TRBV11-3	CASSYPSGTGNTEAFF	TGTGCCAGCAGCTACCCCTCCGGGACAGGGAACACTGAAGCTTTCTTT
.	TRBJ1-1	.	TRBV30	CAWSEGRERTEAFF	TGTGCCTGGAGTGAGGGACGAGAGAGGACTGAAGCTTTCTTT
TRBD1	TRBJ1-5	.	TRBV19	CASSSDRGANQPQHF	TGTGCCAGTAGTTCGGACAGGGGGGCTAATCAGCCCCAGCATTTT
.	TRBJ1-5	.	TRBV7-9	CASSSESGQNQPQHF	TGTGCCAGCAGCTCAGAGTCAGGACAAAATCAGCCCCAGCATTTT
.	TRBJ2-6	.	TRBV10-1	CASSAHSISGANVLTF	TGCGCCAGCAGTGCCCACTCGATCTCTGGGGCCAACGTCCTGACTTTC
.	TRBJ2-3	.	TRBV7-2	CASSGMITDTQYF	TGTGCCAGTAGCGGTATGATCACAGATACGCAGTATTTT
.	TRBJ2-1	.	TRBV5-1	CASSPSPRTVNEQFF	TGCGCCAGCAGCCCATCCCCTCGGACAGTGAATGAGCAGTTCTTC
.	TRBJ1-2	.	TRBV27	CASSSLPVERKGYTF	TGTGCCAGCAGTTCCCTCCCTGTAGAGAGGAAGGGCTACACCTTC
.	TRBJ2-7	.	TRBV11-2	CAINGGASYEQYF	TGTGCCATAAATGGTGGTGCGTCCTACGAGCAGTACTTC
.	TRBJ2-7	once	TRBV28	CAISPGGASEQYF	TGTGCCATTTCCCCCGGGGGCGCCTCCGAGCAGTACTTC
.	TRBJ1-6	.	TRBV5-1	CASSLYAREDSPLHF	TGCGCCAGCAGCTTGTACGCCAGGGAGGATTCACCCCTCCACTTT
.	TRBJ2-7	.	TRBV19	CASSAQGWGREQYF	TGTGCCAGTAGTGCACAGGGATGGGGTCGCGAGCAGTACTTC
.	TRBJ1-1	.	TRBV7-9	CASREPQAETEAFF	TGTGCCAGCAGGGAGCCACAGGCAGAAACTGAAGCTTTCTTT
.	TRBJ2-1	.	TRBV6-2/TRBV6-3	CASTPRGYYNEQFF	TGTGCCAGCACCCCGAGGGGGTACTACAATGAGCAGTTCTTC
TRBD1	TRBJ1-2	.	TRBV2	CATNRDRSYGYTF	TGTGCCACTAACCGGGACAGGAGCTATGGCTACACCTTC
TRBD1	TRBJ1-6	.	TRBV5-1	CASSHRDRATNSPLHF	TGCGCCAGCAGCCACCGGGACAGGGCAACGAATTCACCCCTCCACTTT
.	TRBJ1-4	.	TRBV4-1	CASSQTGTNEKLFF	TGCGCCAGCAGCCAAACAGGGACTAATGAAAAACTGTTTTTT
.	TRBJ1-5	once	TRBV7-8	CASSYAPNQPQHF	TGTGCCAGCAGCTACGCCCCCAATCAGCCCCAGCATTTT
TRBD2	TRBJ2-3	.	TRBV20-1	CSASVGLVTDTQYF	TGCAGTGCTAGTGTGGGACTAGTAACGGATACGCAGTATTTT